The 30 T cell receptor beta chains listed next were all sequenced from one sample in a study of shared clonotypes between healthy human individuals. TCRdb's table, derived via immunoSEQ multiplex PCR, lists solely in-frame clones and lacks some. The sample contains some 240,000 clones, approximately 70% of which appear only once. Sequencing was performed on memory CD4+ T cells sorted from blood. Subset denoted: CD45RA-negative fraction. The source of these receptors is a man under 40 in good health.

The chain uses TRBV7-3 and TRBJ2-7; 10 nucleotides line up with TRBD2. Per the germline V gene, CDR1 is SGHTA and CDR2 is FQGTGA. This CDR3 contains 15 residues. V shed 5 bases and J 4 bases; nucleotides not matched to a gene: 8. For the CDR3, the DNA is TGTGCCAGCAGCCAATCTAGCGGGAGACAATACGAGCAGTACTTC. This codes for CASSQSSGRQYEQYF.

The J gene is TRBJ2-7, the V gene TRBV21-1; TRBD1 was called by the table and not checked on the DNA. TRBV21-1 has pseudogene status. The CDR3 has 18 amino acids. The CDR3 DNA reads as TGTGCCAGCAGCAAAGCGCTCAACCGGGACAGGGGACCCTACGAGCAGTACTTC. Encoded protein: CASSKALNRDRGPYEQYF.

The V gene is TRBV6-1, the J gene TRBJ1-5; TRBD1 might be the D (6 bases). The germline V and J ends were trimmed by 2 bases and 6 bases, with 23 bases remaining between them. CDR1 and CDR2 (germline): MNHNS, SASEGT. The CDR3 is made up of 18 amino acids. In DNA, the CDR3 is TGTGCCAGCAGTGAAATAATCGGAAACAGGGCCGCGGGTCAGCCCCAGCATTTT. It codes for CASSEIIGNRAAGQPQHF.

As regards this clone: The junction and the germline gene differ at one end; a read error may be behind it. The chain's CDR3 is CASREGEGSYGYTF. In DNA form, the CDR3 reads TGTGCCAGCAGGGAAGGGGAGGGAAGCTATGGCTACACCTTC. This chain joins TRBV2 and TRBJ1-2; possible D gene TRBD1, 5 bases. Germline V lookup: CDR1 SNHLY, CDR2 FYNNEI. CDR3 length equals 14 residues.

The gene calls are TRBV28 and TRBJ2-7; no reliable D call. V shed 3 bases and J shed 7 bases, with 16 bases lying between them. The CDR3 consists of 14 residues. Germline V CDR1 and CDR2: MDHEN, SYDVKM. CDR3 loop: CASSFVDRASEQYF. CDR3 nucleotide sequence: TGTGCCAGCAGTTTCGTGGACCGAGCCTCGGAGCAGTACTTC. Using reference TRBV28 and TRBJ2-7 for the parts outside the CDR3, the full variable domain is DVKVTQSSRYLVKRTGEKVFLECVQDMDHENMFWYRQDPGLGLRLIYFSYDVKMKEKGDIPEGYSVSREKKERFSLILESASTNQTSMYLCASSFVDRASEQYFGPGTRLTVT.

The chain links TRBV10-3 to TRBJ1-4, with 7 bases aligning to TRBD1. From germline, CDR1 is ENHRY and CDR2 SYGVKD. The J segment lost 8 bases and the V segment lost 11 bases, leaving 11 bases of the junction unmatched. The CDR3 runs 13 residues. CDR3: CASSTGNGEKLFF. CDR3 coding DNA: TGTGCCTCTTCGACAGGGAATGGAGAAAAACTGTTTTTT.

This chain joins TRBV7-2 and TRBJ1-3, with D hard to call. The germline V and J ends were trimmed by 2 bases and 11 bases, with 10 bases remaining between them. The CDR3 has 12 residues. Looked up from germline, CDR1 is SGHTA and CDR2 is FQGNSA. The CDR3 reads CASSLMREPIYF. CDR3 coding DNA: TGTGCCAGCAGCTTAATGAGGGAACCCATATATTTT.

This clone was counted between two and nine times. The chain couples TRBV15 to TRBJ2-5, with 16 bases lining up with TRBD2. This CDR3 region has 17 residues. Germline V gene lookup returns CDR1 LNHNV and CDR2 YYDKDF (reference sequence). V lost 3 bases and J lost 5; bases outside the gene matches: 6. CDR3 loop: CATSRDGTSGRGETQYF. CDR3 nucleotides: TGTGCCACCAGCAGGGACGGGACTAGCGGGAGGGGGGAGACCCAGTACTTC.

The chain carries TRBV7-2 and TRBJ1-1; D is uncertain. The CDR3 covers 14 residues. Trimming left V 2 bases short and J 1 base short, with 8 bases between. Germline lookup yields CDR1 SGHTA and CDR2 FQGNSA. DNA for the CDR3: TGTGCCAGCAGCTTAAATAATGAGAACACTGAAGCTTTCTTT. Protein sequence: CASSLNNENTEAFF.

This clone was found once. The chain couples TRBV29-1 to TRBJ2-7; D call uncertain. Germline CDR1 is SQVTM and CDR2 is ANQGSEA. The CDR3 is 13 residues long. V was trimmed by 0 bases and J by 1 base, leaving 7 bases between them. DNA of the CDR3: TGCAGCGTTGAAGATCAGGCGTCCTACGAGCAGTACTTC. This translates into CSVEDQASYEQYF.

The gene calls are TRBV18 and TRBJ2-3; 9 bases agree with TRBD1. The CDR3 length is 17 residues. The V gene's germline CDR1 is KGHSH and CDR2 LQKENI. The V and J ends lost 3 bases and 2 bases, in that order; junction bases with no gene match: 9. The CDR3 here is CASSPLPGQGHTDTQYF. DNA of the CDR3: TGTGCCAGCTCACCTCTTCCGGGACAGGGTCACACAGATACGCAGTATTTT.

This chain connects TRBV5-4 to TRBJ2-2; D is uncertain. The V end lost 5 bases, the J end lost 2 bases, and 13 bases lay between the germline ends. The V gene's germline CDR1 is SGHNT and CDR2 YYREEE (reference sequence). This CDR3 is built from 15 residues. CDR3 nucleotide sequence: TGTGCCAGCAGTCGTGAAGGTGTTAACACCGGGGAGCTGTTTTTT. This sequence encodes CASSREGVNTGELFF.

This clone appeared a few times. The chain employs TRBV6-1 and TRBJ1-5; TRBD1 is a possible D gene (5 bases). There are 13 residues in the CDR3. Between the trimmed V and J ends, which lost 4 bases and 3 bases, there was a span of 7 bases. The germline V gene has CDR1 MNHNS and CDR2 SASEGT. DNA of the CDR3: TGTGCCAGCAGTGGGGGCGTCAATCAGCCCCAGCATTTT. It translates to CASSGGVNQPQHF.

The chain couples TRBV29-1 to TRBJ2-5, with D perhaps matching TRBD1 (6 bases). The germline CDR1 and CDR2 sequences are SQVTM and ANQGSEA. The V end lost 4 bases, the J end lost 3 bases, and 9 bases lay between the germline ends. The CDR3 covers 12 residues. The DNA of the CDR3 is TGCAGCGTTGGGACAGCAGAAGAGACCCAGTACTTC. Translating gives CSVGTAEETQYF.

This clone was seen just once. This chain uses TRBV9 with TRBJ2-5; maybe TRBD2 (5 bases). The CDR3 spans 15 residues. CDR1 is SGDLS and CDR2 is YYNGEE in the germline V gene. Trimming shortened V by 0 bases and J by 1 base, and 10 bases separated the two germline ends. This chain's CDR3 is CASSVGPGIQETQYF. CDR3 nucleotide sequence: TGTGCCAGCAGCGTAGGTCCGGGAATCCAAGAGACCCAGTACTTC.

CDR3 in amino acids: CASSMTGFRPPDEQFF. CDR3 sequence (DNA): TGTGCCAGCAGCATGACAGGGTTTCGGCCTCCGGATGAGCAGTTCTTC. This rearrangement joins TRBV5-4 to TRBJ2-1, with 7 bases that match TRBD1. Trimming took 4 bases from V and 8 from J; bases not matched to a gene: 15. This CDR3 has 16 residues. Germline V gene data show CDR1 as SGHNT and CDR2 as YYREEE (reference sequence). The full variable domain, completed using reference TRBV5-4 and TRBJ2-1, is ETGVTQSPTHLIKTRGQQVTLRCSSQSGHNTVSWYQQALGQGPQFIFQYYREEENGRGNFPPRFSGLQFPNYSSELNVNALELDDSALYLCASSMTGFRPPDEQFFGPGTRLTVL.

The V and J genes are TRBV5-6 and TRBJ2-5; D tentatively fits TRBD1 or TRBD2 (5 bases each). The CDR3 spans 15 residues. Trimming cost V 7 bases and J 4 bases, with 20 bases left between them. Germline assignment: CDR1 SGHDT and CDR2 YYEEEE. CDR3 DNA sequence: TGTGCCAGCCGGGAAGGACTCGGGACGGGAGAGACCCAGTACTTC. Translating it yields CASREGLGTGETQYF.

The rearrangement uses TRBV2 and TRBJ2-2, with D hard to call. Germline-derived CDR1 and CDR2 are SNHLY and FYNNEI. Between the trimmed V and J ends, which lost 0 bases and 7 bases, there was a span of 9 bases. The CDR3 covers 14 residues. For the CDR3, the DNA is TGTGCCAGCAGTGAAGCGAGGATGGACGGGGAGCTGTTTTTT. As protein: CASSEARMDGELFF.

A few counts support this clone. This chain uses TRBV7-9 with TRBJ2-7; TRBD1 might be the D (6 bases). Trimming pared 5 bases from V and 0 bases from J, leaving 14 bases between. The CDR3 is made up of 15 amino acids. CDR1 is SEHNR, CDR2 FQNEAQ, per germline (reference sequence). CDR3 loop: CASSNYRDTSYEQYF. The CDR3 bases are TGTGCCAGCAGCAACTACCGGGACACCTCCTACGAGCAGTACTTC.

This clone was observed a single time. This chain joins TRBV7-8 and TRBJ2-3; D tentatively fits TRBD1 or TRBD2 (5 bases each). Between the trimmed V and J ends, which lost 1 base and 1 base, there was a span of 12 bases. The CDR3 is 16 amino acids. Looked up from germline, CDR1 is SGHVS and CDR2 is FQNEAQ. The CDR3 nucleotides read TGTGCCAGCAGCTTAGGGATCAGGGACGGCACAGATACGCAGTATTTT. As protein: CASSLGIRDGTDTQYF.

The J gene is TRBJ2-3, the V gene TRBV5-1; TRBD1 matches at 8 bases. Germline values: CDR1 SGHRS, CDR2 YFSETQ. The CDR3 runs to 15 residues. Germline trimming cut 0 bases from V and 4 bases from J; bases unmatched to any gene: 4. CDR3 residues: CASSLVSGGPDTQYF. The CDR3 region has the DNA TGCGCCAGCAGCTTGGTATCAGGGGGCCCAGATACGCAGTATTTT.

The chain links TRBV9 to TRBJ2-2; 7 bases fit TRBD1. The germline CDR1 and CDR2 sequences are SGDLS and YYNGEE. This CDR3 is 15 amino acids long. V dropped 9 bases and J dropped 3; count of bases not matched to a gene: 11. CDR3 region: CATEPTGTDTGELFF. The CDR3 coding sequence is TGTGCCACCGAACCGACAGGGACGGACACCGGGGAGCTGTTTTTT. Full variable domain (remainder filled in from reference TRBV9 and TRBJ2-2): DSGVTQTPKHLITATGQRVTLRCSPRSGDLSVYWYQQSLDQGLQFLIQYYNGEERAKGNILERFSAQQFPDLHSELNLSSLELGDSALYFCATEPTGTDTGELFFGEGSRLTVL.

The chain uses TRBV9 and TRBJ1-5, with unresolved D. The germline V gene has CDR1 SGDLS and CDR2 YYNGEE. Trimming left V 0 bases short and J 4 bases short, with 8 bases between. This CDR3 spans 14 amino acids. The DNA for the CDR3 is TGTGCCAGCAGCGTAGACAGCCGTAATCAGCCCCAGCATTTT. As protein: CASSVDSRNQPQHF.

The chain carries TRBV30 and TRBJ2-3; unclear D gene. Germline CDR1 reads GTSNPN; CDR2 reads SVGIG (reference sequence). Trimming stripped 5 bases from V and 8 bases from J, with 8 bases between. The CDR3 loop spans 10 amino acids. The CDR3 sequence is CAWASGTQYF. As DNA, the CDR3 is TGTGCCTGGGCATCTGGTACGCAGTATTTT.

The chain couples TRBV7-2 to TRBJ2-1, with TRBD1 identical over 10 bases. This CDR3 region has 16 residues. CDR1 is SGHTA and CDR2 is FQGNSA in the germline V gene. The V and J ends lost 3 bases and 4 bases, in that order; junction bases with no gene match: 6. The CDR3 DNA reads TGTGCCAGCAGCTTCTCTGGGACAGGGGAGTACAATGAGCAGTTCTTC. Its protein product is CASSFSGTGEYNEQFF.

J is TRBJ2-5 and V is TRBV29-1; perhaps TRBD2 as D (5 bases). V lost 7 bases and J 2 bases, leaving 14 bases between the germline ends. Germline V gene data show CDR1 as SQVTM and CDR2 as ANQGSEA. There are 13 residues in the CDR3. Written as DNA, the CDR3 is TGCAGCGCCTTGACCCCGGGGCAAGAGACCCAGTACTTC. Its translation is CSALTPGQETQYF.

This clone was seen a few times. V usage is TRBV6-1 and J usage is TRBJ1-5; D is undetermined. The CDR3 spans 12 residues. The germline gives CDR1 MNHNS, CDR2 SASEGT. V was trimmed by 6 bases and J by 6 bases, leaving 9 bases between them. CDR3 in amino acids: CASSDRTQPQHF. The DNA for the CDR3 is TGTGCCAGCAGCGACCGCACTCAGCCCCAGCATTTT.

With respect to this clone: Other nucleotide sequences in the sample specify the same CDR3. This rearrangement joins TRBV18 to TRBJ2-3; D gene uncertain. This CDR3 spans 13 amino acids. Germline values: CDR1 KGHSH, CDR2 LQKENI. V was shortened by 3 bases and J by 0 bases, with 4 bases between the two germline ends. The CDR3 DNA reads TGTGCCAGCTCACCCGCTAGCACAGATACGCAGTATTTT. Protein sequence: CASSPASTDTQYF.

This chain connects TRBV7-9 to TRBJ1-5; possibly TRBD1 for D (6 bases). Germline values: CDR1 SEHNR, CDR2 FQNEAQ (reference sequence). The CDR3 has 17 residues. Trimming left V 2 bases short and J 2 bases short, with 16 bases between. The CDR3 here is CASSLIQGPAGNQPQHF. The DNA of the CDR3 is TGTGCCAGCAGCTTAATCCAGGGGCCGGCCGGCAATCAGCCCCAGCATTTT.

This clone showed up just once. The chain links TRBV10-3 to TRBJ2-1; D ambiguous. V was cut by 6 bases and J by 8 bases, with 8 bases left in between. This CDR3 region has 11 residues. Germline CDR1 is ENHRY and CDR2 is SYGVKD. The CDR3 DNA is TGTGCCATCAGATCAGGCGATGAGCAGTTCTTC. This gives the protein CAIRSGDEQFF.